This T cell receptor beta chain was captured by sequencing in a study of cytomegalovirus exposure and HLA in healthy donors (dated by TCRdb to the late 2010s). Regarding the complete study: According to an earlier analysis of 550 to 750 of the donors, 150 million to 200 million T cells yielded some 110 million unique TCR beta sequences and approximately 300 Gb of sequence data. Donor age, sex, ethnicity and CMV serostatus were compiled together with the repertoire data. In addition to the first cohort of several hundred subjects, a separate validation cohort of 120 different subjects was used. Of the roughly 410 genotyped donors, over 80% were placed in the genetic ancestry cluster associated with self-reported Caucasian donors. In a later genetic analysis, genome-wide SNP genotypes for 398 of the 666 donors were used, and that subset was treated as a discovery cohort. The aim of the study was to test whether cataloging public T cell receptors could identify signatures of past pathogen exposure. The study used immunosequencing to profile the T cell repertoires of approximately 640 subjects and linked those repertoires to cytomegalovirus serostatus. Class I and class II HLA loci were covered by the typing at four-digit resolution. In an earlier analysis of over 550 of the donors, high-throughput TCR beta sequencing was used to judge whether each TCR beta V gene segment behaved as functional or pseudogenic. High-throughput TCR immunosequencing, statistical association of individual TCRs with disease status, and machine learning were combined to predict cytomegalovirus infection status. A later analysis re-analyzed previously published TCR beta repertoires from roughly 600 donors and added high-resolution HLA genotyping to study TCR occurrence patterns. Several DR-DQ haplotypes were handled as single units for association and clustering because linkage in the cohort was strong. Among some 410 genotyped donors of the cohort, an average of around 250,000 unique TCR beta nucleotide sequences was sequenced per donor, of which about 19% were non-productive. The later analysis used no new phenotypic data to find candidate immune exposures, relying instead on TCR beta sequences and their occurrence across donors. Every repertoire in the discovery cohort had been generated on one and the same sequencing platform. Typing coverage differed by locus: A, B, C, DRB1 and DQB1 were typed in about 620-640 donors, DQA1 in 522, DPA1 in 600 to 610, and DPB1 in just under 490. An early release that covered 500 to 800 HLA-typed donors contained 250 to 350 gigabases of sequencing data and 75 million to 100 million unique TCR sequences.

The cohort was made up of 500 to 850 healthy bone marrow donors. All cohort members were sampled while nominally healthy, although unrecorded immune exposures were likely present. The donor tested CMV seronegative and was one of the 352 seronegative cohort members. A peripheral blood sample was provided by each donor, and peripheral blood mononuclear cells were used for TCR beta sequencing. The Qiagen DNeasy Blood Extraction Kit was used to extract genomic DNA from the blood cell samples. Receptors were amplified or captured by the immunoSEQ multiplex PCR assay. A mixture of 60 forward primers for TCR Vbeta segments and 13 reverse primers for TCR Jbeta segments was used in the multiplex PCR. The CDR3 region of rearranged TCR beta genes was amplified from genomic DNA with a multiplex PCR assay. Amplified TCR beta libraries were sequenced as 87-base-pair reads on the Illumina HiSeq System. In the source study's methods: Across the 700 or so repertoires, a later analysis counted approximately 75 million unique TCR beta chains, roughly 11 million of which were shared by at least two donors. A nearest-neighbor algorithm error-corrected the raw reads and collapsed the reads into unique sequences, merging closely related sequences to remove PCR and sequencing errors. V, D and J gene segments were assigned by aligning CDR3 sequences to IMGT reference sequences. For a sequence to be retained, at least a six-nucleotide match to both a V gene segment and a J gene segment was required. A rearrangement counted as productive if the CDR3 had no stop codons and remained in frame with V and J, and every other rearrangement counted as non-productive. Following IMGT convention, CDR3 was defined as the stretch from the second conserved V-encoded cysteine up to the conserved J-encoded phenylalanine. The earlier analysis of around 640 of the donors excluded sequences that lacked an unambiguous match to a single V gene segment. An earlier analysis of several hundred of the donors called V segments functional above 56.7% productive rearrangements and segregating when the between-donor standard deviation exceeded 5%. A statistical classification framework was built for diagnosing cytomegalovirus status from the catalog of TCR beta chain sequences. A later analysis assigned V and J genes by comparing TCR nucleotide sequences with IMGT/GENE-DB human TR gene sequences. In a later analysis, CDR3 sequences and most-parsimonious VDJ recombination scenarios were assigned using the TCRdist pipeline. In a later analysis, each TCR beta chain was defined by its CDR3 amino acid sequence together with its V-gene family, and reads without a unique V-gene family were excluded. As a way to deal with suspected cross-contamination and a sequencing artifact, a later analysis dropped over 550 nucleotide sequences that were highly shared and had low generation probability. In a later analysis, a clonal expansion index was calculated for each public chain from normalized within-repertoire ranks of inferred template counts. In a later analysis, generation probabilities were computed using a VDJ recombination model fitted to out-of-frame rearrangements, and the results were checked against IGoR. In a later analysis, hypergeometric tests were used to score TCR-TCR, TCR-HLA and TCR-CMV co-occurrence, with a repertoire-size bias correction applied to TCR pairs. False discovery rates were estimated in a later analysis by permuting HLA or CMV assignments 20 times. In a later analysis, co-occurring TCRs were grouped using DBSCAN, with TCRdist sequence similarity added in when clustering inside HLA-allele-positive subsets. Repertoires with fewer than 30,000 or more than 120,000 public chains, plus five repertoires with anomalous nucleotide sharing, were excluded from co-occurrence clustering. TCRdb stores this immuneACCESS table with in-frame sequences only. Part of the clones is absent; in the studies checked, under half of the shortfall reflects unresolved V genes, and no reason is known for the rest. D and trimming were read from the DNA, whereas the V and J calls and clone size are those reported in that table. The sample includes approximately 210,000 clones, with about 88% observed a single time. Roughly 1.9% of the sample belongs to the ten largest clones.

About this clone: The target of this receptor is not known. Qualities for individual bases were not recorded, and no much larger clone is one base off.

Summary of the overall study and its limitations: Specific HLA alleles were associated with around 18,000 TCR beta sequences at a false discovery rate of 0.05 in a later analysis. Some IMGT-functional V segments, including TRBV6-2 and TRBV6-3, could not be told apart with the 87-base-pair reads, so those segments were excluded. The study listed over 150 TCR beta chains as associated with cytomegalovirus. Across donors, most TCR sequences were observed very rarely, whereas some public TCRs were present in many individuals. The earlier analysis of some 560 of the donors excluded approximately 15 rarely observed V segments, including chromosome 9 orphons, because counts were too low. In an earlier analysis of approximately 600 of the donors, most TCR beta V segments were observed in productive rearrangements about 87% or about 30% of the time, broadly matching IMGT annotations. A later analysis found that most CMV-associated TCR beta chains appeared HLA-restricted, with HLA associations seemingly driven largely by CMV exposure. The sequencing pipeline was judged likely to have produced a cluster of highly shared sequence variants as a technical artifact. Strong co-occurrence of HLA alleles, especially DR and DQ, made assigning TCR associations to individual alleles difficult. In a later analysis, TCR association rates were found to vary across HLA loci, with the most associated TCRs seen for DRB1 alleles and the fewest for HLA-C alleles. Sequencing depth was assumed to be roughly uniform across donors in the presence/absence analyses, though that assumption may not hold. The classifier was reported to diagnose cytomegalovirus status with high specificity and sensitivity in both the original and validation cohorts. V-gene and J-gene trimming of TCR beta chains was associated with a missense DCLRE1C variant in a later genetic analysis, and the association was replicated in an independent cohort. Compared with equally common non-associated chains, HLA-associated TCR beta chains in a later analysis were more clonally expanded and had lower generation probabilities. A further reported finding was that TCR beta sequences accurately predicted the HLA-A and HLA-B alleles for most subjects in the first cohort. The cohort was sequenced for TCR beta chains only, and without alpha or paired-chain data the features that could be detected were limited. Immune exposure information for the cohort was limited to CMV serostatus. Several of the top co-occurrence clusters appeared to be linked to parvovirus B19, influenza, CMV and Epstein-Barr virus, according to a later analysis. Three of the identified cytomegalovirus-associated TCR beta chains were confirmed in vitro to be specific for cytomegalovirus antigens. The authors suggested that the approach could potentially be extended to other disease states and immunological phenotypes. Because HLA typing was unavailable for some donors at each locus, only the typed subset was used in association tests. Linkage disequilibrium might explain the correlated functional status among segregating V segments, but an unknown experimental factor could not be excluded. According to a later genetic analysis, donors in an Asian-associated ancestry cluster had fewer N-insertions in productive TCRs than the roughly 700-donor mean.

According to the germline V gene, CDR1 reads SGHRS and CDR2 reads YFSETQ. The cysteine opens and the phenylalanine closes a CDR3 of 13 amino acids. The retained sequence is limited to the CDR3, 39 bases, with the frame set at the first base. The V and J ends are trimmed by 0 bases and 5 bases, leaving 6 bases between them. This clonotype was sampled from a woman younger than 30 in good health and CMV-seronegative. This chain joins TRBV5-1 to TRBJ1-5, and the D gene may be TRBD1, 6 bases matching. Sequences were obtained from PBMCs. The CDR3 protein is CASSLAGDQPQHF. The base sequence is TGCGCCAGCAGCTTGGCAGGGGATCAGCCCCAGCATTTT.